The next 6 T cell receptor beta chains were all read from a single sample in a study of blood T cell repertoires in COVID-19. Here immunoSEQ multiplex PCR was the method, and the copy in TCRdb shows in-frame clones only, minus some. This table has 250,000 to 300,000 clones, 84% appearing once. Sequencing input: PBMCs or T cells enriched from blood (not recorded which). The receptors shown here come from a man between 25 and 39 years old with acute COVID-19.

The CDR3 sequence: CASSYLTGENNEQFF. In DNA, the CDR3 is TGTGCCAGCAGTTACCTTACGGGAGAGAACAATGAGCAGTTCTTC. The chain recombines TRBV6-6 with TRBJ2-1; TRBD2 is a possible D gene (6 bases). V was shortened by 2 bases and J by 5 bases, with 13 bases between the two germline ends. The germline gives CDR1 MNHNY, CDR2 SVGAGI (reference sequence). This CDR3 contains 15 residues.

This chain connects TRBV7-9 to TRBJ1-2, with D possibly matching TRBD1 (6 bases). Germline loops: CDR1 SEHNR, CDR2 FQNEAQ (reference sequence). The CDR3 loop spans 15 amino acids. V shed 1 base and J shed 5 bases, with 14 bases lying between them. The CDR3 here is CASSLDQGGGYGYTF. CDR3 nucleotide sequence: TGTGCCAGCAGCTTAGACCAGGGAGGGGGTTATGGCTACACCTTC. Combining the CDR3 with reference TRBV7-9 and TRBJ1-2 gives the whole variable domain DTGVSQNPRHKITKRGQNVTFRCDPISEHNRLYWYRQTLGQGPEFLTYFQNEAQLEKSRLLSDRFSAERPKGSFSTLEIQRTEQGDSAMYLCASSLDQGGGYGYTFGSGTRLTVV.

The chain employs TRBV6-5 and TRBJ2-1; tentative D call: TRBD2 (5 bases). There are 15 residues in the CDR3. Between the trimmed V and J ends, which lost 2 bases and 7 bases, there was a span of 15 bases. Germline CDR1 reads MNHEY; CDR2 reads SVGAGI. CDR3 nucleotides: TGTGCCAGCAGTTACGGTCCTAGCTCAGATAATGAGCAGTTCTTC. The encoded protein is CASSYGPSSDNEQFF.

The chain carries TRBV2 and TRBJ2-5, with 8 bases matching TRBD2. CDR3 length: 14 amino acids. Germline lookup yields CDR1 SNHLY and CDR2 FYNNEI. J was trimmed by 0 bases and V by 8 bases; bases with no gene match: 5. In DNA, the CDR3 is TGTGCCAGCGGGGGTAGCGGGGACCAAGAGACCCAGTACTTC. This translates into CASGGSGDQETQYF.

The V and J genes are TRBV25-1 and TRBJ2-3; 8 bases line up with TRBD2. The V gene's germline CDR1 is MGHDK and CDR2 SYGVNS. The CDR3 is 14 residues long. V was pared by 3 bases and J by 7 bases, with 6 bases of the junction left unmatched. The CDR3 DNA is TGTGCCAGCAGTGACGGGACTAGTTGGAATACGCAGTATTTT. Its translation: CASSDGTSWNTQYF.

The genes are TRBV9 and TRBJ2-2, with D possibly TRBD2 on 5 matching bases. Trimming pared 4 bases from V and 2 bases from J, leaving 12 bases between. CDR1 is SGDLS and CDR2 is YYNGEE in the germline V gene. The CDR3 covers 15 residues. The chain's CDR3 is CASSLLSGNTGELFF. The CDR3 nucleotides read TGTGCCAGCAGCCTACTCAGCGGAAACACCGGGGAGCTGTTTTTT.